This TCR beta chain derives from a study of CD8+CD57+ T cells in acquired aplastic anemia. Study-level information: DNA per sorted CD4+ or CD8+ sample ranged about 0.2 to 27.4 ug, averaging around 3.2 ug.

CDR3 and TCR beta VDJ profiling relied on a genomic DNA template. TCRdb reprocessed the reads with MiXCR, giving one entry per CDR3 protein. The sample has some 200,000 distinct CDR3 sequences; under 55% are singletons. Germline-derived CDR1 and CDR2 are MRHNA and SNTAGT. The CDR3 totals 13 residues. The V gene end was trimmed by 6 bases and the J gene end by 5 bases; junction bases not matched to a gene: 5. It was patients with CD8+CD57+ cell expansion by flow cytometry who were chosen for sequencing. A severe acquired aplastic anemia diagnosis applied to all patients. The study sampled blood from patients who had received no therapy.

Sequencing was done on a sample of sorted CD4+, CD8+, or CD8+CD57+ T cells (not recorded which) from PBMCs. The clonotype originates from a human donor with aplastic anemia. This chain uses TRBV6-4 with TRBJ1-1; 8 bases match TRBD1. For the CDR3, the DNA is TGTGCCAGCAGGGACAGGGAGATGACTGAAGCTTTCTTT. It specifies CASRDREMTEAFF.